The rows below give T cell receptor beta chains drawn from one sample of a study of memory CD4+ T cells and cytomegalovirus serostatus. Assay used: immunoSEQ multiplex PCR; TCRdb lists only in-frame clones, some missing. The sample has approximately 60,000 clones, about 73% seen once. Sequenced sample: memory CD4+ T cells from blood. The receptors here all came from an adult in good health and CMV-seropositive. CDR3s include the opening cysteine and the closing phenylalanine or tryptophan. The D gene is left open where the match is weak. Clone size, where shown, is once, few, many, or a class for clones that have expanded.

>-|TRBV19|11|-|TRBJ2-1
CASGPTSGQFF
TGTGCCAGTGGCCCTACAAGCGGGCAGTTCTTC
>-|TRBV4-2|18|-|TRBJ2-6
CASSQYRGGAPGANVLTF
TGTGCCAGCAGCCAGTACAGGGGGGGGGCCCCTGGGGCCAACGTCCTGACTTTC
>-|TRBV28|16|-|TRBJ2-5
CASSSSPGRNQETQYF
TGTGCCAGCAGTTCCTCCCCGGGGCGGAACCAAGAGACCCAGTACTTC
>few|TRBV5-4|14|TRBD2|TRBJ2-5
CASSRPSGPETQYF
TGTGCCAGCAGCCGACCTAGCGGCCCAGAGACCCAGTACTTC
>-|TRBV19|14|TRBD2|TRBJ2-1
CAVTGTSGYNEQFF
TGTGCCGTTACCGGGACTAGCGGCTACAATGAGCAGTTCTTC
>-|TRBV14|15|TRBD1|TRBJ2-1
CASSRGTGVDNEQFF
TGTGCCAGCAGCCGAGGGACAGGGGTGGACAATGAGCAGTTCTTC
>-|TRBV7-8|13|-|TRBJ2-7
CASSLDRQSGWYF
TGTGCCAGCAGCTTAGATCGACAGTCGGGCTGGTACTTC
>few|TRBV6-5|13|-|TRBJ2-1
CASRTRWDNEQFF
TGTGCCAGCCGAACTAGGTGGGACAATGAGCAGTTCTTC
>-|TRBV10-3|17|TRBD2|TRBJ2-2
CAISETTLAGVAGELFF
TGTGCCATCAGTGAGACGACGCTAGCGGGAGTTGCCGGGGAGCTGTTTTTT
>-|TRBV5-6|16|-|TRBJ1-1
CASSPPGTGMNTEAFF
TGTGCCAGCAGCCCCCCAGGGACTGGCATGAACACTGAAGCTTTCTTT
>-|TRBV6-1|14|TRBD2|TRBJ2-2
CASSGDGRTGELFF
TGTGCCAGCAGTGGCGACGGGAGGACCGGGGAGCTGTTTTTT
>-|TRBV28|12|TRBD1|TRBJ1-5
CASSSRDRGRHF
TGTGCCAGCAGTTCAAGGGACAGAGGAAGGCATTTT
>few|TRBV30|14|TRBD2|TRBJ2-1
CAWSQGLANNEQFF
TGTGCCTGGAGTCAGGGACTAGCGAACAATGAGCAGTTCTTC
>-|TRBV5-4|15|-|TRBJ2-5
CASSLGRLDQETQYF
TGTGCCAGCAGCTTGGGACGACTCGACCAAGAGACCCAGTACTTC
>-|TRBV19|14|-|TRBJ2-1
CASSPRVAANEQFF
TGTGCCAGTAGTCCCCGGGTAGCGGCCAATGAGCAGTTCTTC
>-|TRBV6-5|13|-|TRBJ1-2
CATSSGGWYGYTF
TGTGCTACTTCATCAGGCGGCTGGTATGGCTACACCTTC
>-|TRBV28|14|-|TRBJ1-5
CASSFSGSNQPQHF
TGTGCCAGCAGTTTCTCAGGGAGCAATCAGCCCCAGCATTTT
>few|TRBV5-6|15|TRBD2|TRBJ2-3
CASSLGGLAGVTQYF
TGTGCCAGCAGCTTGGGGGGACTAGCGGGAGTTACGCAGTATTTT
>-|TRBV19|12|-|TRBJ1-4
CASRRQAEKLFF
TGTGCCAGTAGGAGGCAGGCCGAAAAACTGTTTTTT
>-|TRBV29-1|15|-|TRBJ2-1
CSVNRDGSSYNEQFF
TGCAGCGTAAACCGGGACGGGAGCTCCTACAATGAGCAGTTCTTC
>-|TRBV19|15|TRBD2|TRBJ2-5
CASSIGGRGIATQYF
TGTGCCAGTAGTATTGGCGGGAGGGGAATCGCGACCCAGTACTTC
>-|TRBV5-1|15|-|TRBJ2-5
CASTRTAGYQETQYF
TGCGCCAGCACCAGGACGGCGGGGTACCAAGAGACCCAGTACTTC
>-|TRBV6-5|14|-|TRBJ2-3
CASSYRLSTDTQYF
TGTGCCAGCAGTTACAGACTGTCTACAGATACGCAGTATTTT
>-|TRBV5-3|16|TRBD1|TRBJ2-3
CARSFWGQGSADTQYF
TGTGCCAGAAGCTTTTGGGGACAGGGGTCCGCCGATACGCAGTATTTT